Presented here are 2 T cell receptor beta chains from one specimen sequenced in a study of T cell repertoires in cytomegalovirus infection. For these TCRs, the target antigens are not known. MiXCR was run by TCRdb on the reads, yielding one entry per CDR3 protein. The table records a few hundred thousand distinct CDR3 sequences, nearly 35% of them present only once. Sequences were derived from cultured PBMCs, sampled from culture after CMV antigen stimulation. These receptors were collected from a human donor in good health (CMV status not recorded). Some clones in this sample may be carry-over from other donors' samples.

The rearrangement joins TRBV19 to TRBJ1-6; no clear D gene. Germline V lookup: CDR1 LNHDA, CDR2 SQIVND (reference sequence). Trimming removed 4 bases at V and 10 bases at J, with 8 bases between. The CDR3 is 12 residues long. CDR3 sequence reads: CASSTTASPLHF. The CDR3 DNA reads TGTGCCAGTAGTACGACGGCATCACCCCTCCACTTT.

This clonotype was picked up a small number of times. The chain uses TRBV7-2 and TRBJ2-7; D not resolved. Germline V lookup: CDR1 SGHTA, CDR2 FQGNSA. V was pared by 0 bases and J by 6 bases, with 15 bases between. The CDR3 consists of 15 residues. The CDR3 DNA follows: TGTGCCAGCAGCTTAGCCACAGCATTCCCACGCGAGCAGTACTTC. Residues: CASSLATAFPREQYF.